This TCR beta chain was identified in a study of prognosis after radiotherapy for stage I lung cancer. Study-level information: The study enrolled some 12 men and over five women as patients, aged roughly 53 to 90 with a median of 74.5 years. Among the patients, a few developed distant metastases after radiotherapy at a median of around 7 months, and some 14 showed no significant progression.

The V and J ends lost 3 bases and 7 bases respectively, with 21 bases between them. Germline V gives CDR1 SGHNT, CDR2 YENEEA. The CDR3 extends over 16 amino acids. By two-round multiplex PCR, the TCR beta CDR3 was amplified from genomic DNA. Primers specific to each TRBV and TRBJ gene were used in first-round PCR. A second round of PCR was carried out using universal primers. Using its own MiXCR run on the multiplex PCR reads, TCRdb lists one record per CDR3 protein. The sample includes more than 30,000 distinct CDR3 sequences, around 40% seen only once; the top ten take 15% to 19%. Ten or more counts support this clonotype.

The origin of this receptor is a donor over 45 with non-small cell lung cancer. The V call is TRBV11-3, the J call TRBJ1-2; weak D call: TRBD1 (5 bases). The specimen was PBMCs, collected before or after stereotactic body radiation therapy (not recorded which). In DNA form, the CDR3 reads TGTGCCAGCAGCTTTCGAACGGGACCCTCAGAGGGTGGCTACACCTTC. Its translation is CASSFRTGPSEGGYTF.